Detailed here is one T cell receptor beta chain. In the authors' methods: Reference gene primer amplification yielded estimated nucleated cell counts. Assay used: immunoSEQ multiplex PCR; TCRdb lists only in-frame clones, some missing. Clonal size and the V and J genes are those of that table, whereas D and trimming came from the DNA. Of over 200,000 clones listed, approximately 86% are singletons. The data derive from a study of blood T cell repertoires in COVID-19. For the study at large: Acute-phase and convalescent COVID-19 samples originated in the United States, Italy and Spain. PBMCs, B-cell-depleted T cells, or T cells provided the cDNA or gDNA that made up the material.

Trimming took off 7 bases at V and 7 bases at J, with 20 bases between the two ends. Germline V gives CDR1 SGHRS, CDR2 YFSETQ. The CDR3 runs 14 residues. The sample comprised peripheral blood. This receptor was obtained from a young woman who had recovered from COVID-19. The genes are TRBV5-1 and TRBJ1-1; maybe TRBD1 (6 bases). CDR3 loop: CASGLNQGPGEAFF. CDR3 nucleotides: TGCGCCAGCGGCCTAAACCAGGGGCCGGGTGAAGCTTTCTTT.